Below, one T cell receptor (beta chain) is given with its context. These data are taken from a study of CD8 T cells in Susac syndrome. Deletions cut 8 bases from V and 1 base from J, with 8 bases between. Germline V lookup: CDR1 MDHEN, CDR2 SYDVKM. The CDR3 consists of 12 residues. The RNA, 0.5 to 1 ug, was put through reverse transcription using random hexamers. Multiplex PCR with immunoSEQ amplified the TCR beta CDR3 across 54 Vbeta and 13 Jbeta. From the immunoSEQ multiplex PCR reads, TCRdb called clonotypes with MiXCR, one entry per CDR3 protein. The profile shows around 190,000 distinct CDR3 sequences, roughly 96% of them singletons. FACS enriched CD8+ TEMRA cells, while bulk CD8+ and CD4+ were negatively isolated.

This sequence was found in a human donor with multiple sclerosis. V gene TRBV28 combines with J gene TRBJ2-5, with D perhaps TRBD2 (5 bases). Sequencing was done on a sample of CD8+ T cells from PBMCs. CDR3 protein: CASAGSQETQYF. In nucleotides, the CDR3 is TGTGCCAGCGCGGGTAGCCAAGAGACCCAGTACTTC. The full variable domain, rest sourced from reference TRBV28 and TRBJ2-5, is DVKVTQSSRYLVKRTGEKVFLECVQDMDHENMFWYRQDPGLGLRLIYFSYDVKMKEKGDIPEGYSVSREKKERFSLILESASTNQTSMYLCASAGSQETQYFGPGTRLLVL.